What follows is one T cell receptor beta chain and its context. As yet, its antigen is unknown. TCRdb re-derived calls from the RT-PCR reads in MiXCR, one entry per CDR3 protein. This table holds about 800,000 distinct CDR3 sequences, approximately 21% found once. This record belongs to a study of response to subunit inactivated influenza vaccine. Regarding the study as a whole: Authors suggested few new T cells are recruited by each seasonal influenza vaccination.

Germline lookup yields CDR1 MGHRA and CDR2 YSYEKL. The CDR3 has 13 amino acids. V dropped 4 bases and J dropped 3 bases, with 10 bases sitting between them. The source of this sequence is a man aged 50-60 years who received an inactivated influenza vaccine. This chain links TRBV4-1 with TRBJ2-7; D remains unclear. Specimen: PBMCs from blood, collected more than 4 days after vaccination. For the CDR3, the DNA is TGCGCCAGCAGCCGTGAGCTCGACTACGAGCAGTACTTC. Protein product: CASSRELDYEQYF.